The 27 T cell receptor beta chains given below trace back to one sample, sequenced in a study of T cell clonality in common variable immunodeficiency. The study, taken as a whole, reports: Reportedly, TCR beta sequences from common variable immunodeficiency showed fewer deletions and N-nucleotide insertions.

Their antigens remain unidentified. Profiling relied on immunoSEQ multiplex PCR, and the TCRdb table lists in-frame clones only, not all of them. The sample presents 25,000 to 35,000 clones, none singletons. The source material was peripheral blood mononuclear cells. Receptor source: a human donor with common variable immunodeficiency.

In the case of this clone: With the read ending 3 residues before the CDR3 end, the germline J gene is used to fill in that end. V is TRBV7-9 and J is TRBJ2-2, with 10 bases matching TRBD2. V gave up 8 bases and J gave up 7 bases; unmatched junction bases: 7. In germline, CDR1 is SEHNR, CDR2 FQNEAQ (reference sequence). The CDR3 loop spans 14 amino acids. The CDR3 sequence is CASPSGLAVGELFF. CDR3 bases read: TGTGCCAGCCCAAGTGGACTAGCGGTCGGGGAG.

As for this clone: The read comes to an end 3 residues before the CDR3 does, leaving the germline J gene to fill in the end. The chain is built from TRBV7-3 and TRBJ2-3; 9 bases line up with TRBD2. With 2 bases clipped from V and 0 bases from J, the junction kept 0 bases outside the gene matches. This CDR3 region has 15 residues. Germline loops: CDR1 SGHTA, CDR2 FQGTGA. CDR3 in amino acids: CASSLAGGSTDTQYF. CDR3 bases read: TGTGCCAGCAGCTTAGCGGGGGGGAGCACAGATACG. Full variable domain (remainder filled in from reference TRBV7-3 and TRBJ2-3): GAGVSQTPSNKVTEKGKYVELRCDPISGHTALYWYRQSLGQGPEFLIYFQGTGAADDSGLPNDRFFAVRPEGSVSTLKIQRTERGDSAVYLCASSLAGGSTDTQYFGPGTRLTVL.

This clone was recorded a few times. Here the CDR3 reads CATCRGASRYEQYF. CDR3 DNA (partial): TGTGCCACCTGCCGCGGGGCGTCCCGCTACGAG. This chain links TRBV6-2 or TRBV6-3 with TRBJ2-7, with D possibly matching TRBD2 (6 bases). With the read ending 3 residues before the CDR3 end, the germline J gene is used to fill in that end. CDR1 and CDR2 (germline): MNHEY, SVGEGT. This CDR3 is 14 amino acids long. V was cut by 10 bases and J by 3 bases, with 19 bases left in between.

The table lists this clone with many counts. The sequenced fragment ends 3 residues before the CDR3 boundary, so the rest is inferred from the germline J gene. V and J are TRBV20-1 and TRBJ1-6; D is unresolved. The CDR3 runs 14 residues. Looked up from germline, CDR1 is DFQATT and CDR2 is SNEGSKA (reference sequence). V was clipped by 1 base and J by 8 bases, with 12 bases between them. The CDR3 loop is CSARGGPTHSPLHF. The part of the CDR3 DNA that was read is TGCAGTGCTAGAGGCGGTCCCACGCATTCACCC.

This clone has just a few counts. The DNA read from the CDR3 is TGTGCCAGCAGCCCCGGACAGGGTTGGGATGAAAAA. Its translation: CASSPGQGWDEK. The entire CDR3 reads CASSPGQGWDEKLFF. The rearrangement links TRBV5-6 to TRBJ1-4, with 8 bases lining up with TRBD1. The sequence runs out 3 residues before the end of the CDR3; the remainder is reconstructed from the germline J gene. Germline assignment: CDR1 SGHDT and CDR2 YYEEEE. There are 15 residues in the CDR3. The V gene end was trimmed by 4 bases and the J gene end by 6 bases; junction bases not matched to a gene: 8.

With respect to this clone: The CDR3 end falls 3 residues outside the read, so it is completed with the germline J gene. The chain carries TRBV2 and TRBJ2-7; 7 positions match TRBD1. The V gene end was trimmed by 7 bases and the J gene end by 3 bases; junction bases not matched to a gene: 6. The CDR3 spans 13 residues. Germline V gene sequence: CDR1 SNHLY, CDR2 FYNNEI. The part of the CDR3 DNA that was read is TGTGCCAGCAAGGCCCAGGGGGTCTACGAG. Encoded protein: CASKAQGVYE. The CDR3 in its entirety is CASKAQGVYEQYF.

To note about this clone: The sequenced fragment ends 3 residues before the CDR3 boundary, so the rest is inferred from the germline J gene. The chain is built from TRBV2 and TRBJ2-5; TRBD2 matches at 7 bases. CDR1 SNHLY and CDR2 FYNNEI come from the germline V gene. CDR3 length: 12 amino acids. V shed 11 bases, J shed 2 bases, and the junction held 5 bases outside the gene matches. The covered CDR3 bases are TGTGCCGTCAACGGGGGGCAAGAGACC. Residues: CAVNGGQET. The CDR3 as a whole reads CAVNGGQETQYF.

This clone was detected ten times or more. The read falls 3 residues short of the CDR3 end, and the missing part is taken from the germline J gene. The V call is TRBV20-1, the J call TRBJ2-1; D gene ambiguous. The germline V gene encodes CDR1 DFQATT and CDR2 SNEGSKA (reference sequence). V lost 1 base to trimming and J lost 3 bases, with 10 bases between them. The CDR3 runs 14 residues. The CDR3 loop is CSARALQYYNEQFF. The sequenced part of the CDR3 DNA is TGCAGTGCTAGAGCCCTACAGTACTACAATGAG.

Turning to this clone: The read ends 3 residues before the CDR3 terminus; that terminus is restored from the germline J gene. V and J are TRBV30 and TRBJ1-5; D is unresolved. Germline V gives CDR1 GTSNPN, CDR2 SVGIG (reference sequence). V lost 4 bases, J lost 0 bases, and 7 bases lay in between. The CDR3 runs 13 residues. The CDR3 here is CAWKGNSNQPQHF. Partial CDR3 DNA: TGTGCCTGGAAGGGCAATAGCAATCAGCCC.

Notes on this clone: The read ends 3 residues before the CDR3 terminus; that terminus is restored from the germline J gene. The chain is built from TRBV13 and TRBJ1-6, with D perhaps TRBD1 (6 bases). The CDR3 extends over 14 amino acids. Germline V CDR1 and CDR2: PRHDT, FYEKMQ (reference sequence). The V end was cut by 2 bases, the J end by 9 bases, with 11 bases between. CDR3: CASSLQGQVSPLHF. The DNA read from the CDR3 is TGTGCCAGCAGCTTACAGGGGCAAGTTTCACCC.

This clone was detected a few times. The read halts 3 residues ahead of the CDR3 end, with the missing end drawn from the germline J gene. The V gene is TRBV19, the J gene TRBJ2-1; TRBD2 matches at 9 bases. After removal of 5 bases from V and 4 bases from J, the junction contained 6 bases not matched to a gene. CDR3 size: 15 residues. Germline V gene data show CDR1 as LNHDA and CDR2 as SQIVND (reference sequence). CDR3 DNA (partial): TGTGCCAGTAGTGCCGCGGGACTAGCATACAATGAG. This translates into CASSAAGLAYNE. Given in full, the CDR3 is CASSAAGLAYNEQFF.

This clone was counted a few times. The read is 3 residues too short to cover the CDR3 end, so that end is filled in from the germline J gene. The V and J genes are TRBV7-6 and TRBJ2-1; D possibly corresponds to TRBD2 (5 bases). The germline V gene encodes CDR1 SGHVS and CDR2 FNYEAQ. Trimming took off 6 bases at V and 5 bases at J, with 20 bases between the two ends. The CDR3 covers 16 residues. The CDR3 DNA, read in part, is TGTGCCAGCAGTCGTGAGGGCCCAACCTGGGACAATGAG. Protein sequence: CASSREGPTWDNE. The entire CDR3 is CASSREGPTWDNEQFF.

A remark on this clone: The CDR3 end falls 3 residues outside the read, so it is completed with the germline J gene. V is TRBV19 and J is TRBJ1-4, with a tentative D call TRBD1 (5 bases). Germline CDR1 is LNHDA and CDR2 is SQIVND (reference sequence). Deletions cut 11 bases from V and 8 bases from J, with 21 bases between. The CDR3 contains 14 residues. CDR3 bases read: TGTGCCTCCCAGGGTTCTGGACCCATAGAAAAA. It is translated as CASQGSGPIEK. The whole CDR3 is CASQGSGPIEKLFF.

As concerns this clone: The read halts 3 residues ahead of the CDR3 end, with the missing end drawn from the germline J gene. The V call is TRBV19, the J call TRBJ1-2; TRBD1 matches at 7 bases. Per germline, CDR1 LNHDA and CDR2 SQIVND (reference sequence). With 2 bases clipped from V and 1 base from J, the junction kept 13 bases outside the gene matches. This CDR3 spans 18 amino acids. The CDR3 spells CASSIRGRNRGLNYGYTF. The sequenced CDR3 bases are TGTGCCAGTAGTATAAGGGGTCGAAACAGGGGACTTAACTATGGC.

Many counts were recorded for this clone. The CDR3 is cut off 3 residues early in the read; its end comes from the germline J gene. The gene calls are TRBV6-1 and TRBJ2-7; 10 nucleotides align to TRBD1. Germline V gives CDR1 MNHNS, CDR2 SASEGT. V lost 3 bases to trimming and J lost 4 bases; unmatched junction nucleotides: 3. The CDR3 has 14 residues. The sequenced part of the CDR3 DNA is TGTGCCAGCAGTGAGGGACAGGGGTTGTACGAG. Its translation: CASSEGQGLYE. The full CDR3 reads CASSEGQGLYEQYF.

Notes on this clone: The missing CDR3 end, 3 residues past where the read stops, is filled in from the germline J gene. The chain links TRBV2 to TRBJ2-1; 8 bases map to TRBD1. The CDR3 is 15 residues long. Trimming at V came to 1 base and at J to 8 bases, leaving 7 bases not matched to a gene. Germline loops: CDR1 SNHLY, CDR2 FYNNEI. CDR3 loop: CASSEEGQGLDEQFF. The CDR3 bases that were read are TGTGCCAGCAGTGAAGAAGGACAGGGTTTAGATGAG.

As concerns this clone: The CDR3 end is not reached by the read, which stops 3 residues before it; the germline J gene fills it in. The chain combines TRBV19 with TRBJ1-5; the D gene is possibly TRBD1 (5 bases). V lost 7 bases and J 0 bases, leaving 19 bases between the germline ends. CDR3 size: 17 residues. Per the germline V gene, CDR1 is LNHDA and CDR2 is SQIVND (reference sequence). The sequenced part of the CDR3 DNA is TGTGCCAGTACCTCAACCCCAGGGCTCTATAGCAATCAGCCC. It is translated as CASTSTPGLYSNQP. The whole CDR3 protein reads CASTSTPGLYSNQPQHF.

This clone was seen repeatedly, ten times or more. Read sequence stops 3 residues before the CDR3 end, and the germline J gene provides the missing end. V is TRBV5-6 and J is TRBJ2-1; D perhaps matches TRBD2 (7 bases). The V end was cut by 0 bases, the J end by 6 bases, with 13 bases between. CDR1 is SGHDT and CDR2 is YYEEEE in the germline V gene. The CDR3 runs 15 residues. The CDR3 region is CASSLGWGGLNEQFF. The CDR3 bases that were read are TGTGCCAGCAGCTTGGGGTGGGGGGGCCTCAATGAG.

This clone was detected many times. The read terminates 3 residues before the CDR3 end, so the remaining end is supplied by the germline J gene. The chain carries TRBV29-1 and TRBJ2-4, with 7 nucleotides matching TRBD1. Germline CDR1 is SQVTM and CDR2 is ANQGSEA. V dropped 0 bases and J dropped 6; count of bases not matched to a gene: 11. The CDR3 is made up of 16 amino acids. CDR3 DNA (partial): TGCAGCGTTGAAGATCGGGAAGGGGGCGTGGGAAACATT. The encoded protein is CSVEDREGGVGNI. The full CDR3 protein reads CSVEDREGGVGNIQYF.

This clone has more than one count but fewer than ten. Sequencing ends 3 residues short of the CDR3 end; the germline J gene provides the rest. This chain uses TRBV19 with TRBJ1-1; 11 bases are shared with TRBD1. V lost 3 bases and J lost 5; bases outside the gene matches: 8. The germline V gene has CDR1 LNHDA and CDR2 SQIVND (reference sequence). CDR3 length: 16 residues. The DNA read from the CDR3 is TGTGCCAGTAGTATGGTAGGGGACAGGGGGAGGACTGAA. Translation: CASSMVGDRGRTE. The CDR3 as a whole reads CASSMVGDRGRTEAFF.

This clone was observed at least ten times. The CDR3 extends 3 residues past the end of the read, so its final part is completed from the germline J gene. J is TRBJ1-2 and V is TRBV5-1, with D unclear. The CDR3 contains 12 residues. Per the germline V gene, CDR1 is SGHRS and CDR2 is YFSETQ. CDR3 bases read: TGCGCCAGCAGCGTAGAGGGTGGGGGC. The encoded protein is CASSVEGGG. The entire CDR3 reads CASSVEGGGYTF.

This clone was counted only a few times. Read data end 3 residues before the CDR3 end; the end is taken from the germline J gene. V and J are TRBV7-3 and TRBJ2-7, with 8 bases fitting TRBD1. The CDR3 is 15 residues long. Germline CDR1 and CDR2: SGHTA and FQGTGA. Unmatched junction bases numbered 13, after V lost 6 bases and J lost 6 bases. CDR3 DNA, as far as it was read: TGTGCCAGCAGTTTGGGACAGGTTCACCCCGGCGAG. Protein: CASSLGQVHPGE. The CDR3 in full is CASSLGQVHPGEQYF.

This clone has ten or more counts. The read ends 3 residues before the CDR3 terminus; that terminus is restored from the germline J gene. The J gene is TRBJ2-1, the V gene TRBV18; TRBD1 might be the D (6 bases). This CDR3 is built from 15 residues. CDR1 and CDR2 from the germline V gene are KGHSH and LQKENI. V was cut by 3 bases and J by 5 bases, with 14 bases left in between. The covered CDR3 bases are TGTGCCAGCTCACCTCAGGGGACCCCTAACAATGAG. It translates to CASSPQGTPNNE. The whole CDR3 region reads CASSPQGTPNNEQFF.

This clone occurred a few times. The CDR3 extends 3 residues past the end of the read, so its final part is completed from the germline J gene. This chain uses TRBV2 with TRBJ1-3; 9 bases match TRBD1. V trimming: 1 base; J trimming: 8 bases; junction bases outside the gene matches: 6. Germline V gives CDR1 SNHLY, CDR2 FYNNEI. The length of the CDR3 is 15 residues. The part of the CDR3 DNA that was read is TGTGCCAGCAGTGAAGAGGGGACAGGGTTCGACACC. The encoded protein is CASSEEGTGFDT. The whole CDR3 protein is CASSEEGTGFDTIYF.

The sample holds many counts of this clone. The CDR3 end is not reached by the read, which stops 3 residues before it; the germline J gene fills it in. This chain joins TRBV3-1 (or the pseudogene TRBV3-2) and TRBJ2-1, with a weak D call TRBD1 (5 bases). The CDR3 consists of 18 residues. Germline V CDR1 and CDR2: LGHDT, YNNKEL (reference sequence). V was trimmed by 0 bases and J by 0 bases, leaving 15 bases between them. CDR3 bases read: TGTGCCAGCAGCCAAGACCCCTCACAGGTGAGCTCCTACAATGAG. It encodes CASSQDPSQVSSYNE. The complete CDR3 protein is CASSQDPSQVSSYNEQFF.

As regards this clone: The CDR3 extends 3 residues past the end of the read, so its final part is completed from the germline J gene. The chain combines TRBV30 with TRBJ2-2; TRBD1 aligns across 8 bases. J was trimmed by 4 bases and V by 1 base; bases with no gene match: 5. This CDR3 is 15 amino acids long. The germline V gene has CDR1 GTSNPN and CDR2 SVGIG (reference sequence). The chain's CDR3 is CAWSAVTGVTGELFF. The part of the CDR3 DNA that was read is TGTGCCTGGAGTGCCGTGACAGGGGTCACCGGGGAG. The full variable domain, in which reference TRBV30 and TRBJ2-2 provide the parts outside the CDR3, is SQTIHQWPATLVQPVGSPLSLECTVEGTSNPNLYWYRQAAGRGLQLLFYSVGIGQISSEVPQNLSASRPQDRQFILSSKKLLLSDSGFYLCAWSAVTGVTGELFFGEGSRLTVL.

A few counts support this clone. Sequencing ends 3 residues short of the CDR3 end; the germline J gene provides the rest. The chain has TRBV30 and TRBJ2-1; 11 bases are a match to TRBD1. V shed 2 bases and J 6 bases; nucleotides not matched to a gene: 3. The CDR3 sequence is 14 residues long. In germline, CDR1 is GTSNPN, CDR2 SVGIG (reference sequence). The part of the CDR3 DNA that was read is TGTGCCTGGAGTTCTGGGACAGGGGGCAATGAG. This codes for CAWSSGTGGNE. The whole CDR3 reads CAWSSGTGGNEQFF.